The 13 T cell receptor beta chains below were found in one sample sequenced in a study of vaccination and CD4 T cells after COVID-19 (dated by TCRdb to the early 2020s). The treatment or condition label corresponds to: approximately nine-day PBMC culture with coronavirus spike peptide pools or control peptides (ViraFEST assay). The antigens these receptors bind are not known. The library was prepared using PCR. These reads were obtained on an Illumina iSeq 100. DNA from cultured CD4+ T cells was subjected to TCR sequencing with the Oncomine TCR Beta short-read assay at the Johns Hopkins FTIC core. TCRdb applied fastp at Q25 and MiXCR to the public reads, then kept only in-frame beta chains. Rows with one shared CDR3 protein collapse into an entry with the most common genes and DNA. The sample table lists 11,000 to 15,000 distinct CDR3 sequences, over 45% of them with a count of one. Over 11% of the sample goes to the ten largest clones.

The sample taken for sequencing was CD4+ T cells from blood, cultured in vitro. The receptors were gathered from a human donor who had recovered from COVID-19.

The sample holds one count of this clonotype. This chain connects TRBV7-3 to TRBJ1-3; TRBD1 matches 7 bases. The length of the CDR3 is 16 residues. After removal of 6 bases from V and 0 bases from J, the junction contained 8 bases not matched to a gene. Germline V lookup: CDR1 SGHTA, CDR2 FQGTGA. CDR3 in amino acids: CASRHDRASSGNTIYF. DNA for the CDR3: TGTGCCAGCAGACACGACAGGGCGAGCTCTGGAAACACCATATATTTT.

This clonotype has a handful of counts. V is TRBV2 and J is TRBJ1-6, with D unclear. The V end was cut by 5 bases, the J end by 10 bases, with 12 bases between. This CDR3 comprises 13 residues. CDR1 and CDR2 (germline): SNHLY, FYNNEI. The CDR3 is CASSPAFGSPLHF. CDR3 in DNA: TGTGCCAGCAGTCCCGCCTTCGGATCACCCCTCCACTTT.

This chain uses TRBV4-3 with TRBJ2-1; D is unclear. Germline loops: CDR1 LGHNA, CDR2 YSLEER. The CDR3 is made up of 15 amino acids. V lost 0 bases and J lost 10, with 16 bases in between. CDR3 in DNA: TGCGCCAGCAGCCAAGATTCTCGACCCCTGGGGGAGCAGTTCTTC. Residues: CASSQDSRPLGEQFF.

This clonotype was seen more than once but under ten times. V gene TRBV7-2 combines with J gene TRBJ2-7, with D tentatively TRBD1 (6 bases). This CDR3 comprises 15 residues. Germline loops: CDR1 SGHTA, CDR2 FQGNSA. Trimming stripped 1 base from V and 6 bases from J, with 16 bases between. The CDR3 DNA follows: TGTGCCAGCAGCTTAGTTGTCCAGGGGTGGCTCGAGCAGTACTTC. Protein sequence: CASSLVVQGWLEQYF. Using reference TRBV7-2 and TRBJ2-7 for the parts outside the CDR3, the full variable domain is GAGVSQSPSNKVTEKGKDVELRCDPISGHTALYWYRQSLGQGLEFLIYFQGNSAPDKSGLPSDRFSAERTGGSVSTLTIQRTQQEDSAVYLCASSLVVQGWLEQYFGPGTRLTVT.

This sequence joins TRBV6-2 or TRBV6-3 and TRBJ2-3, with 9 bases identical to TRBD2. The J segment lost 1 base and the V segment lost 5 bases, leaving 7 bases of the junction unmatched. Germline loops: CDR1 MNHEY, CDR2 SVGEGT. This CDR3 is built from 16 residues. The CDR3 reads CASSLGRLAGTDTQYF. CDR3 in DNA: TGTGCCAGCAGTCTCGGGAGACTAGCGGGCACAGATACGCAGTATTTT.

The chain recombines TRBV7-2 with TRBJ1-1; D is perhaps TRBD1 (5 bases). The length of the CDR3 is 13 residues. V was trimmed by 4 bases and J by 1 base, leaving 7 bases between them. Germline assignment: CDR1 SGHTA and CDR2 FQGNSA. CDR3 nucleotide sequence: TGTGCCAGCAGCTCGGACAAGAACACTGAAGCTTTCTTT. Translating gives CASSSDKNTEAFF.

The chain uses TRBV5-4 and TRBJ2-2; 12 positions agree with TRBD2. V shed 3 bases and J 0 bases; nucleotides not matched to a gene: 3. The CDR3 runs to 17 residues. Germline V gene data show CDR1 as SGHNT and CDR2 as YYREEE (reference sequence). DNA for the CDR3: TGTGCCAGCAGCTCATGGACTAGCGGGGCGAACACCGGGGAGCTGTTTTTT. Translated, it gives CASSSWTSGANTGELFF. Drawing the rest from reference TRBV5-4 and TRBJ2-2, the complete variable domain is ETGVTQSPTHLIKTRGQQVTLRCSSQSGHNTVSWYQQALGQGPQFIFQYYREEENGRGNFPPRFSGLQFPNYSSELNVNALELDDSALYLCASSSWTSGANTGELFFGEGSRLTVL.

The chain recombines TRBV6-1 with TRBJ2-7; D is possibly TRBD1 or TRBD2 (7 bases each). The CDR3 totals 14 residues. Germline-derived CDR1 and CDR2 are MNHNS and SASEGT. Trimming pared 5 bases from V and 5 bases from J, leaving 16 bases between. The CDR3 protein is CASSKRDRANEQYF. CDR3 DNA: TGTGCCAGCAGTAAGCGGGACAGAGCCAACGAGCAGTACTTC.

In its sample, this clonotype was seen a few times. The rearrangement joins TRBV6-1 to TRBJ2-7, with 8 positions matching TRBD1. CDR1 and CDR2 from the germline V gene are MNHNS and SASEGT. The CDR3 spans 13 residues. The trim removed 6 bases at V and 4 bases at J, leaving 5 bases unmatched. CDR3 in DNA: TGTGCCAGCAGACCGGACAGGGAGTACGAGCAGTACTTC. Amino acids: CASRPDREYEQYF.

In this sample, this clonotype turned up a few times. The CDR3 is CSAPGTSGKAIGELFF. In DNA, the CDR3 is TGCAGTGCCCCTGGGACTAGCGGGAAGGCAATCGGGGAGCTGTTTTTT. The rearrangement uses TRBV20-1 and TRBJ2-2; 13 bases align to TRBD2. The CDR3 has 16 residues. The junction had 11 bases not matched to a gene; V was cut back by 6 bases and J by 7 bases. Germline V gene sequence: CDR1 DFQATT, CDR2 SNEGSKA (reference sequence).

The chain links TRBV12-3 or TRBV12-4 to TRBJ2-1, with 9 bases fitting TRBD1. This CDR3 region has 16 residues. V trimming: 5 bases; J trimming: 0 bases; junction bases outside the gene matches: 5. For the CDR3, the DNA is TGTGCCAGCAGTCTCCGGACAGGGGCCTCCTACAATGAGCAGTTCTTC. It codes for CASSLRTGASYNEQFF.

This clonotype was seen a single time. This CDR3 reads CASRLGQGYEKLFF. In DNA, the CDR3 is TGTGCCAGCAGATTGGGACAGGGCTATGAAAAACTGTTTTTT. V is TRBV2 and J is TRBJ1-4, with 9 bases identical to TRBD1. The CDR3 is 14 residues long. CDR1 and CDR2 (germline): SNHLY, FYNNEI. J gave up 6 bases and V 6 bases, and 5 bases lay outside the gene matches.

In DNA, the CDR3 is TGTGCCAGCTCCATCGCGGGGGGGGGCGTCGAGCAGTACTTC. It specifies CASSIAGGGVEQYF. The V call is TRBV18, the J call TRBJ2-7, with 9 positions matching TRBD2. V lost 6 bases and J lost 6; bases outside the gene matches: 9. CDR1 is KGHSH and CDR2 is LQKENI in the germline V gene. The CDR3 sequence is 14 residues long.